This T cell receptor beta chain stems from a study of technical replicates of blood from a few donors. Only one count was recorded for this clone. Data came from immunoSEQ multiplex PCR; TCRdb stores just in-frame clones and leaves some out. The table has under 85,000 clones, roughly 92% seen once; the top ten hold approximately 0.25%. The V end lost 5 bases, the J end lost 3 bases, and 10 bases lay between the germline ends. This CDR3 is 14 amino acids long. Germline V gene data show CDR1 as MDHEN and CDR2 as SYDVKM. This chain connects TRBV28 to TRBJ1-4; the D gene is possibly TRBD1 (5 bases). The source material was T cells isolated from PBMCs. The receptor comes from a human donor in good health. DNA for the CDR3: TGTGCCAGCAGTGTGACAGTACCTAATGAAAAACTGTTTTTT. This translates into CASSVTVPNEKLFF.